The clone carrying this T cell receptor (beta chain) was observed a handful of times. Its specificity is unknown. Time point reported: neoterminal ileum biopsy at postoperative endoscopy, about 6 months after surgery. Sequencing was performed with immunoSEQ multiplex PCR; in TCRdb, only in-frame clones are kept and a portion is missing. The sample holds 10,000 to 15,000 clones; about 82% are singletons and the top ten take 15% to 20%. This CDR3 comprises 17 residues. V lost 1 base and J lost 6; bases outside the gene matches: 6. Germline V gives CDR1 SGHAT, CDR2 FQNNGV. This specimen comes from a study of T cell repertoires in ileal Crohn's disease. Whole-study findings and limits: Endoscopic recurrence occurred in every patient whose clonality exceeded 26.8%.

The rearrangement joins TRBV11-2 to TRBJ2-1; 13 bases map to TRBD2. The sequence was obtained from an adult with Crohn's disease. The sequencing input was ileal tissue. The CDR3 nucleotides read TGTGCCAGCAGCTTAGGCGTACTAGCGGGAGGGCCCAATGAGCAGTTCTTC. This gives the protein CASSLGVLAGGPNEQFF.